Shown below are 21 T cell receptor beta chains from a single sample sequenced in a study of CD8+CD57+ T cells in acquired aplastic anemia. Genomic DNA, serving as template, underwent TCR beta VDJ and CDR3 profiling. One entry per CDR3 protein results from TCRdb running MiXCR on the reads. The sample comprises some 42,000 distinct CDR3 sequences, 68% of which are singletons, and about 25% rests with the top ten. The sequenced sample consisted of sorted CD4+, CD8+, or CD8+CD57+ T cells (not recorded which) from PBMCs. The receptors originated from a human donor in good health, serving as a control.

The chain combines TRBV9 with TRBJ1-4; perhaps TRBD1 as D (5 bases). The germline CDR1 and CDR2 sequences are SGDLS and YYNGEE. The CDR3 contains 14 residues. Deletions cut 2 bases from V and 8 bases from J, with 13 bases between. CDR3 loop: CASSVDTFGEKLFF. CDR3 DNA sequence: TGTGCCAGCAGCGTGGACACCTTTGGGGAAAAACTGTTTTTT.

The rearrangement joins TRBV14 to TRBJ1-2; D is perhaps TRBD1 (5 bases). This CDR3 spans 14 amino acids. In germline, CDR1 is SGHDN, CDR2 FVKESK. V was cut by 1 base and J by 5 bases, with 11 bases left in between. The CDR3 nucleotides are TGTGCCAGCAGCCAAGGGTACCAGGGTTATGGCTACACCTTC. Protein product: CASSQGYQGYGYTF.

The CDR3 reads CASSTTGATNYGYTF. Here the CDR3 DNA reads TGTGCCAGTAGCACGACAGGGGCCACTAACTATGGCTACACCTTC. This chain links TRBV19 with TRBJ1-2; 8 bases line up with TRBD1. This CDR3 has 15 amino acids. Looked up from germline, CDR1 is LNHDA and CDR2 is SQIVND (reference sequence). The trim removed 6 bases at V and 0 bases at J, leaving 6 bases unmatched.

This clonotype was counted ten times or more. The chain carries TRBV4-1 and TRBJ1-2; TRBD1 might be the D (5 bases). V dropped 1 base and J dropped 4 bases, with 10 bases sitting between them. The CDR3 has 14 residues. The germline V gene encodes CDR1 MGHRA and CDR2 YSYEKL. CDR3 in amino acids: CASSQVGDSYGYTF. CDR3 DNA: TGCGCCAGCAGCCAAGTGGGGGACTCCTATGGCTACACCTTC.

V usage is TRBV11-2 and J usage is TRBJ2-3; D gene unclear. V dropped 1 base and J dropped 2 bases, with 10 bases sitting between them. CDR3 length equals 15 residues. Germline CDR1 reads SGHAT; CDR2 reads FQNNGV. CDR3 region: CASSLVLPDTDTQYF. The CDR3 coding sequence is TGTGCCAGCAGCTTAGTTTTGCCAGACACAGATACGCAGTATTTT. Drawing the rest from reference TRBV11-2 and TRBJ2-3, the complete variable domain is EAGVAQSPRYKIIEKRQSVAFWCNPISGHATLYWYQQILGQGPKLLIQFQNNGVVDDSQLPKDRFSAERLKGVDSTLKIQPAKLEDSAVYLCASSLVLPDTDTQYFGPGTRLTVL.

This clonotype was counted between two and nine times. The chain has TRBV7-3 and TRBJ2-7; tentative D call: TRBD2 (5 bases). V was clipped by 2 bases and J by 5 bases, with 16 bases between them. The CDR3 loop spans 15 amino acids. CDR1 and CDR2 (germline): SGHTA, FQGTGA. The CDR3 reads CASSLSPGMDHEQYF. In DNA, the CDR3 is TGTGCCAGCAGCTTATCGCCGGGGATGGATCACGAGCAGTACTTC.

The CDR3 spells CASSHRDRGNTEAFF. CDR3 sequence (DNA): TGTGCCAGCAGCCACCGGGACAGAGGGAACACTGAAGCTTTCTTT. V gene TRBV16 combines with J gene TRBJ1-1, with TRBD1 matching 7 bases. The CDR3 length is 15 residues. Germline V gene sequence: CDR1 KGHSY, CDR2 FQNENV. V was pared by 3 bases and J by 1 base, with 5 bases of the junction left unmatched.

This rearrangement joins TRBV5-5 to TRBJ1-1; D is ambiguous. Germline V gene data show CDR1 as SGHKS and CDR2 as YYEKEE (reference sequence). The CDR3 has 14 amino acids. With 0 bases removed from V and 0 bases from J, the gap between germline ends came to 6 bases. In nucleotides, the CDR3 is TGTGCCAGCAGCTTGGAACGGATGAACACTGAAGCTTTCTTT. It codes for CASSLERMNTEAFF. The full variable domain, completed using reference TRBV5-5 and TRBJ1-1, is DAGVTQSPTHLIKTRGQQVTLRCSPISGHKSVSWYQQVLGQGPQFIFQYYEKEERGRGNFPDRFSARQFPNYSSELNVNALLLGDSALYLCASSLERMNTEAFFGQGTRLTVV.

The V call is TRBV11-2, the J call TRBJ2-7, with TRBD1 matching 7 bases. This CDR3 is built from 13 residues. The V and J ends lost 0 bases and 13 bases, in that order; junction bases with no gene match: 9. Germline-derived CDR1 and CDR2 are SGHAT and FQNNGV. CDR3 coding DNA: TGTGCCAGCAGCTTAGATTGGGGGACAGAAAATTACTTC. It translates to CASSLDWGTENYF.

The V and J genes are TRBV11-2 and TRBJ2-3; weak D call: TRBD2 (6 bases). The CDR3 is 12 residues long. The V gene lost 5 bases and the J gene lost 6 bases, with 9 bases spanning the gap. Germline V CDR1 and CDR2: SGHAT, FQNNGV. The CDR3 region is CASSHRGDTQYF. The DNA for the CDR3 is TGTGCCAGCAGCCACCGGGGGGATACGCAGTATTTT.

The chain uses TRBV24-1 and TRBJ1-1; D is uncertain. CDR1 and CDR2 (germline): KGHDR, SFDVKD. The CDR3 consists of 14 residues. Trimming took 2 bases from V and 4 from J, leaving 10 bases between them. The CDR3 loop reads CATSDSTVSTEAFF. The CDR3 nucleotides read TGTGCCACCAGTGATTCGACTGTTTCCACTGAAGCTTTCTTT.

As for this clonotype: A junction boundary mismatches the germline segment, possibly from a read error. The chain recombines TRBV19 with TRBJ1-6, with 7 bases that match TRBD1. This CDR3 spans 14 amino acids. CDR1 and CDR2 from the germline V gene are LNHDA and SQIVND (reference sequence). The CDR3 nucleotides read TGTGCCAGTAGCGGGACAGCCCTTAATTCCCCCCTCCACTTT. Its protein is CASSGTALNSPLHF.

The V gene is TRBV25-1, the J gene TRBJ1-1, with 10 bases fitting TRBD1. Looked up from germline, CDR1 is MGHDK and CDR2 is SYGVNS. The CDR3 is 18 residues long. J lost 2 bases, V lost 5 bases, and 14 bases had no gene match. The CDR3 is CASSPKPGQGLRNTEAFF. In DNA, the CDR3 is TGTGCCAGCAGTCCTAAACCGGGACAGGGGCTTCGTAACACTGAAGCTTTCTTT. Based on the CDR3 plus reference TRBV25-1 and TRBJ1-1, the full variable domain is EADIYQTPRYLVIGTGKKITLECSQTMGHDKMYWYQQDPGMELHLIHYSYGVNSTEKGDLSSESTVSRIRTEHFPLTLESARPSHTSQYLCASSPKPGQGLRNTEAFFGQGTRLTVV.

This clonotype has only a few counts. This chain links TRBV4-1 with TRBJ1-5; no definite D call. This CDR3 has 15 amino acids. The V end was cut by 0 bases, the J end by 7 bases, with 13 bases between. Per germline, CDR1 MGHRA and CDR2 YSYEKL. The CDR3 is CASSQDTVAGQPQHF. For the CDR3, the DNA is TGCGCCAGCAGCCAAGATACGGTAGCGGGCCAGCCCCAGCATTTT.

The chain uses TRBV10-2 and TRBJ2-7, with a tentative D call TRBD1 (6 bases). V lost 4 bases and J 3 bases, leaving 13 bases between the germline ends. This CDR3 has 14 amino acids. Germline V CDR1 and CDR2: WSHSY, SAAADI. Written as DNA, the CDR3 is TGCGCCAGCAGTGCATCTGGGACAAACTACGAGCAGTACTTC. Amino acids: CASSASGTNYEQYF.

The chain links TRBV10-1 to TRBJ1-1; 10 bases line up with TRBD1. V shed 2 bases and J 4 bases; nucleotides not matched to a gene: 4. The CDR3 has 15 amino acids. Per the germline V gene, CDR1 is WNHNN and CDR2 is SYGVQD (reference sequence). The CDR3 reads CASSETGTGVTEAFF. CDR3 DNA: TGCGCCAGCAGTGAGACCGGGACAGGGGTCACTGAAGCTTTCTTT.

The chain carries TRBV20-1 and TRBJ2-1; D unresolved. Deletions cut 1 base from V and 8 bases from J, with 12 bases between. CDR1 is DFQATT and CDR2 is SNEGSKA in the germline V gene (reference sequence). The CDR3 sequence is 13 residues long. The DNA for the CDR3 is TGCAGTGCTAGAGCCCTCGGAAGGGATGAGCAGTTCTTC. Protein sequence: CSARALGRDEQFF.

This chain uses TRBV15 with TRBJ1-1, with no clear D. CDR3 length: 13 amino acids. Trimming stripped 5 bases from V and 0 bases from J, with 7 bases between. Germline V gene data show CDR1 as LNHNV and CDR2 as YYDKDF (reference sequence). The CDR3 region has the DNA TGTGCCACCAGCGTCTCGGTGAACACTGAAGCTTTCTTT. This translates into CATSVSVNTEAFF.

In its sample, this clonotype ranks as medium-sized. CDR3: CATSRAETGGTEAFF. CDR3 nucleotides: TGTGCCACCAGCAGAGCCGAGACAGGGGGCACTGAAGCTTTCTTT. This rearrangement joins TRBV15 to TRBJ1-1; 9 bases align to TRBD1. Germline CDR1 reads LNHNV; CDR2 reads YYDKDF (reference sequence). Trimming at V came to 1 base and at J to 4 bases, leaving 4 bases not matched to a gene. The CDR3 has 15 amino acids.

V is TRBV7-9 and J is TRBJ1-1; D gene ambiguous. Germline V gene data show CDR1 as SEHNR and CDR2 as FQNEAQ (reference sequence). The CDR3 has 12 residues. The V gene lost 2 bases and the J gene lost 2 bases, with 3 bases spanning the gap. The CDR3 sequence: CASSLLNTEAFF. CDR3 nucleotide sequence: TGTGCCAGCAGCTTACTCAACACTGAAGCTTTCTTT.

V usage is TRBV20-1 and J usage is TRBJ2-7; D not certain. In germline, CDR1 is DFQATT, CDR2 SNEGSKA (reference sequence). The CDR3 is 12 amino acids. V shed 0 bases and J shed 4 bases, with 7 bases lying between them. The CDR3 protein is CSARDQSYEQYF. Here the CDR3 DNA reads TGCAGTGCTAGAGACCAATCTTACGAGCAGTACTTC.